This TCR beta chain was observed in a study of cytomegalovirus exposure and HLA in healthy donors. Study as a whole: An earlier analysis found around 120 million unique TCR beta sequences from 150 million to 200 million T cells. Study findings and constraints: In a later analysis, an Asian-associated ancestry cluster reportedly showed fewer N-insertions than the approximately 660-donor mean. Most of the TCR beta V segments (in an earlier analysis) were productive either about 87% or about 30% of the time.

PCR primers comprised 60 Vbeta and 13 Jbeta primers. Profiling relied on immunoSEQ multiplex PCR, and the TCRdb table lists in-frame clones only, not all of them. The table includes about 190,000 clones, more than 65% detected once. Germline CDR1 and CDR2: MDHEN and SYDVKM. The CDR3 runs 14 residues. V lost 7 bases to trimming and J lost 2 bases, with 13 bases between them. Concerning this clone: Its antigen is not identified.

Sequences were obtained from PBMCs. The chain employs TRBV28 and TRBJ2-3; no firm D call. The sequence came from a young woman in good health and CMV-seropositive. CDR3 DNA sequence: TGTGCCAGCACCCCCCGGCGGAACACAGATACGCAGTATTTT. Its protein product is CASTPRRNTDTQYF.